This T cell receptor (beta chain) appears in the sequencing data of a study of T cell responses to AZD1222 COVID-19 vaccine. Using immunoSEQ multiplex PCR, the repertoire was profiled, and TCRdb retains in-frame clones only, with some absent. The sample consists of 68,000 or so clones, over 60% of them appearing once. The material was peripheral blood, obtained on day 0 of AZD1222 vaccination. The sequence derives from an adult in good health.

CDR3 DNA sequence: TGTGCCAGCAGCCAACTCCTCGTGAGGGATTATAGCAATCAGCCCCAGCATTTT. Protein: CASSQLLVRDYSNQPQHF. The chain couples TRBV3-1 (or the pseudogene TRBV3-2) to TRBJ1-5; D unclear. The CDR3 consists of 18 residues. Trimming removed 2 bases at V and 0 bases at J, with 17 bases between. The germline V gene has CDR1 LGHDT and CDR2 YNNKEL (reference sequence).